These T cell receptor beta chains were read from a single sample in a study of shared clonotypes between healthy human individuals. Here immunoSEQ multiplex PCR was the method, and the copy in TCRdb shows in-frame clones only, minus some. This repertoire shows approximately 2.4 million clones, under 97% found once; its top ten account for around 0.13%. The specimen sequenced was naive CD4+ T cells sorted from blood. These receptors originate from a man younger than 30 in good health. CDR3s include the opening cysteine and the closing phenylalanine or tryptophan. A D gene is named only where the DNA matches it firmly. For some rows the clone size is stated as once, few or many, or as a class when expanded; others skip it.

j_gene,d_gene,abundance,v_gene,CDR3aa,CDR3nt
TRBJ1-5,NA,NA,TRBV29-1,CSVELGDGQPQHF,TGCAGCGTTGAATTGGGGGATGGTCAGCCCCAGCATTTT
TRBJ1-1,NA,once,TRBV5-1,CASSLAVSFTEAFF,TGCGCCAGCAGCTTGGCCGTAAGTTTCACTGAAGCTTTCTTT
TRBJ2-7,TRBD2,once,TRBV5-4,CASSRLAGESEQYF,TGTGCCAGCAGCCGACTAGCGGGAGAATCCGAGCAGTACTTC
TRBJ1-2,NA,once,TRBV30,CAWRSLSGYGYTF,TGTGCCTGGAGGTCCCTCTCGGGCTATGGCTACACCTTC
TRBJ1-4,NA,NA,TRBV5-1,CASSLDLGAGNEKLFF,TGCGCCAGCAGCCTGGATCTGGGGGCCGGTAATGAAAAACTGTTTTTT
TRBJ1-1,NA,NA,TRBV5-1,CASAEGFQNTEAFF,TGCGCCAGCGCGGAGGGTTTTCAGAACACTGAAGCTTTCTTT
TRBJ2-7,NA,NA,TRBV27,CASSGPGAYEQYF,TGTGCCAGCAGTGGCCCAGGGGCCTACGAGCAGTACTTC
TRBJ1-3,NA,NA,TRBV11-2,CASSLEVSGNTIYF,TGTGCCAGCAGCTTAGAGGTCTCTGGAAACACCATATATTTT
TRBJ2-5,TRBD2,NA,TRBV6-5,CASSYVGLEETQYF,TGTGCCAGCAGTTATGTGGGACTAGAAGAGACCCAGTACTTC
TRBJ1-5,NA,NA,TRBV25-1,CASGNSNQPQHF,TGTGCCAGCGGAAATAGCAATCAGCCCCAGCATTTT
TRBJ2-2,NA,NA,TRBV11-3,CASSLVSNTGELFF,TGTGCCAGCAGCTTAGTTAGCAACACCGGGGAGCTGTTTTTT
TRBJ2-7,NA,NA,TRBV6-1,CASQISFQAGEQYF,TGTGCCAGCCAAATCTCTTTCCAGGCGGGCGAGCAGTACTTC
TRBJ1-4,NA,NA,TRBV5-6,CASSLGEQGEKLFF,TGTGCCAGCAGCTTGGGTGAACAGGGCGAAAAACTGTTTTTT
TRBJ2-7,TRBD2,NA,TRBV6-5,CASSRGTSGSYEQYF,TGTGCCAGCTCCAGGGGGACTAGCGGGTCCTACGAGCAGTACTTC
TRBJ2-2,NA,NA,TRBV19,CASSPFARDTNTGELFF,TGTGCCAGTAGTCCCTTCGCACGGGACACCAACACCGGGGAGCTGTTTTTT
TRBJ2-7,TRBD1,NA,TRBV5-1,CASSLVRGTGSEQYF,TGCGCCAGCAGCCTTGTGCGAGGGACAGGGAGTGAGCAGTACTTC
TRBJ2-2,TRBD1,once,TRBV9,CASSVRGQGVGNTGELFF,TGTGCCAGCAGCGTACGAGGACAGGGAGTAGGGAACACCGGGGAGCTGTTTTTT
TRBJ1-1,NA,NA,TRBV5-1,CASSLAGGGSRTEAFF,TGCGCCAGCAGCTTGGCCGGGGGCGGATCGCGCACTGAAGCTTTCTTT
TRBJ2-7,TRBD1,NA,TRBV28,CASSLRDRAAYEQYF,TGTGCCAGCAGTTTAAGGGACAGGGCTGCCTACGAGCAGTACTTC
TRBJ2-7,NA,NA,TRBV18,CASSPFDGTPPSYEQYF,TGTGCCAGCTCACCTTTTGACGGGACACCTCCATCCTACGAGCAGTACTTC
TRBJ1-6,NA,NA,TRBV7-2,CASSLNNSPLHF,TGTGCCAGCAGCCTTAATAATTCACCCCTCCACTTT
TRBJ2-1,TRBD2,NA,TRBV27,CASVGWGEGLDEQFF,TGTGCCAGCGTGGGTTGGGGGGAGGGCCTCGATGAGCAGTTCTTC
TRBJ2-7,NA,NA,TRBV30,CAWSVLGEQYF,TGTGCCTGGAGTGTTTTAGGCGAGCAGTACTTC
TRBJ2-1,TRBD2,NA,TRBV7-9,CANQKLAGEEQFF,TGTGCCAATCAAAAGCTAGCGGGAGAGGAGCAGTTCTTC
TRBJ2-7,NA,few,TRBV10-3,CAISGTNYEQYF,TGTGCCATCAGTGGGACCAACTACGAGCAGTACTTC
TRBJ1-4,TRBD1,NA,TRBV5-4,CASSLVGTDLGEKLFF,TGTGCCAGCAGCTTGGTCGGGACAGACCTGGGGGAAAAACTGTTTTTT